This T cell receptor (beta chain) is drawn from a study of shared T cell receptors in the human thymus. The table lists this clone with a few counts. An end of the junction does not agree with germline; a read error may underlie this. The CDR3 consists of 16 residues. Germline CDR1 reads SEHNR; CDR2 reads FQNEAQ (reference sequence). Repertoires were generated with immunoSEQ multiplex PCR, while TCRdb's copy carries only in-frame clones and drops some. This sample has under 850,000 clones, with roughly 88% found just once. These data also featured in a second study, about human thymus T cells. That paper notes: Donors consisted of healthy Finnish infants (having corrective surgery for congenital heart defects). Apparent bias marked the V and J gene usage of thymic and blood repertoires. In unrelated individuals, thymic repertoires overlapped highly, according to related research.

Sequencing was done on a sample of thymocytes. V and J are TRBV7-9 and TRBJ2-5; 8 nucleotides line up with TRBD2. The TCR sequence derives from a boy under two years old with a congenital heart defect. CDR3 sequence: CASSLAGRDGLETQYF. CDR3 DNA sequence: TGTGCCAGCAGCCTAGCCGGGAGGGACGGCCTGGAGACCCAGTACTTC.